Following are 31 T cell receptor beta chains from one sample sequenced in a study of T cell repertoires in cytomegalovirus infection. MiXCR, run by TCRdb on the reads, gives a single entry per CDR3 protein. Of 250,000 to 300,000 distinct CDR3 sequences listed, about 26% are singletons. Input material: PBMCs. The receptors stem from a human donor in good health (CMV status not recorded). Some clones in this sample may be carry-over from other donors' samples.

This chain joins TRBV10-3 and TRBJ1-6; perhaps TRBD1 as D (6 bases). The CDR3 runs to 15 residues. Germline V gives CDR1 ENHRY, CDR2 SYGVKD. Between the trimmed V and J ends, which lost 6 bases and 9 bases, there was a span of 18 bases. The CDR3: CAISKDSALGSPLHF. The CDR3 bases are TGTGCCATCAGCAAGGACAGCGCCCTGGGTTCACCCCTCCACTTT.

This clonotype occurred a few times. The V call is TRBV14, the J call TRBJ2-1; TRBD2 agrees at 10 bases. V was pared by 4 bases and J by 9 bases, with 3 bases of the junction left unmatched. Germline loops: CDR1 SGHDN, CDR2 FVKESK. There are 13 residues in the CDR3. CDR3 in amino acids: CASSPRLAGEQFF. CDR3 nucleotide sequence: TGTGCCAGCAGCCCCCGACTAGCGGGTGAGCAGTTCTTC.

This clonotype was picked up many times. The chain combines TRBV7-2 with TRBJ2-1; 8 bases line up with TRBD2. Trimming took 1 base from V and 1 from J; bases not matched to a gene: 12. Germline V gives CDR1 SGHTA, CDR2 FQGNSA. The length of the CDR3 is 19 residues. The CDR3 DNA reads TGTGCCAGCAGCTTAGTTCCCCCCAGCAGCGGGGGTTCCTACAATGAGCAGTTCTTC. Translating it yields CASSLVPPSSGGSYNEQFF.

This clonotype was counted between two and nine times. V gene TRBV24-1 combines with J gene TRBJ1-1, with 8 bases lining up with TRBD1. The CDR3 sequence is 15 residues long. Losses at the gene ends were 4 bases for V and 1 base for J; bases not matched to a gene: 4. Germline V gives CDR1 KGHDR, CDR2 SFDVKD. CDR3 region: CATSEAGGENTEAFF. CDR3 in DNA: TGTGCCACCAGTGAAGCAGGGGGCGAGAACACTGAAGCTTTCTTT.

This clonotype was detected many times. CDR3 nucleotides: TGTGCCAGCAGCGTCACCGGGACAGGGGATAGCAATCAGCCCCAGCATTTT. Translating gives CASSVTGTGDSNQPQHF. The chain couples TRBV7-2 to TRBJ1-5, with TRBD1 matching over 10 bases. V trimming: 5 bases; J trimming: 0 bases; junction bases outside the gene matches: 7. The CDR3 runs 17 residues. Germline CDR1 SGHTA, CDR2 FQGNSA.

This clonotype was counted only a few times. CDR3 protein: CASSRTAWGTQYF. In DNA form, the CDR3 reads TGTGCCAGCAGCCGGACTGCCTGGGGGACCCAGTACTTC. J is TRBJ2-5 and V is TRBV11-3; D possibly corresponds to TRBD2 (5 bases). From germline, CDR1 is SGHNT and CDR2 YENEEA. Trimming stripped 5 bases from V and 7 bases from J, with 14 bases between. This CDR3 region has 13 residues.

This clonotype came up a few times. The chain is built from TRBV7-2 and TRBJ2-2; a weak D match, TRBD1 (5 bases). The CDR3 contains 16 residues. Between the trimmed V and J ends, which lost 7 bases and 2 bases, there was a span of 17 bases. Germline CDR1 and CDR2: SGHTA and FQGNSA. As DNA, the CDR3 is TGTGCCAGCACCGAAAGAAGGACAAGAAACACCGGGGAGCTGTTTTTT. It translates to CASTERRTRNTGELFF.

This clonotype occurred a few times. The rearrangement links TRBV4-3 to TRBJ1-2; no clear D gene. The CDR3 is 14 residues long. V was trimmed by 0 bases and J by 6 bases, leaving 11 bases between them. Germline V gene sequence: CDR1 LGHNA, CDR2 YSLEER. The CDR3 here is CASSQEEEVDGYTF. In DNA, the CDR3 is TGCGCCAGCAGCCAAGAGGAAGAGGTGGATGGCTACACCTTC.

This clonotype showed up many times. This chain joins TRBV7-8 and TRBJ1-1; D gene ambiguous. The CDR3 loop spans 12 amino acids. Germline V gene data show CDR1 as SGHVS and CDR2 as FQNEAQ. Deletions cut 1 base from V and 5 bases from J, with 5 bases between. CDR3 region: CASSLVETEAFF. As DNA, the CDR3 is TGTGCCAGCAGCTTAGTTGAAACTGAAGCTTTCTTT.

Concerning this clonotype itself: Its ends do not fully match the called genes, so a read error is possible. The gene calls are TRBV4-1 and TRBJ1-1; D remains unclear. Looked up from germline, CDR1 is MGHRA and CDR2 is YSYEKL. The CDR3 is 14 amino acids. The CDR3 spells CASRNIKANTEAFF. The CDR3 coding sequence is TGTGCCAGCAGAAACATCAAGGCAAACACTGAAGCTTTCTTT.

The chain is built from TRBV7-2 and TRBJ2-1; D ambiguous. With 7 bases removed from V and 6 bases from J, the gap between germline ends came to 7 bases. The length of the CDR3 is 11 residues. CDR1 SGHTA and CDR2 FQGNSA come from the germline V gene. The CDR3 reads CASTPANEQFF. The CDR3 nucleotides are TGTGCCAGCACCCCAGCCAATGAGCAGTTCTTC.

Only a few counts were recorded for this clonotype. The rearrangement joins TRBV6-2 or TRBV6-3 to TRBJ2-7; 9 bases map to TRBD1. J lost 2 bases, V lost 4 bases, and 6 bases had no gene match. The CDR3 contains 15 residues. The germline V gene encodes CDR1 MNHEY and CDR2 SVGEGT. CDR3 nucleotides: TGTGCCAGCAGTTCCACCTGGACAGGGGCCTACGAGCAGTACTTC. Amino acids: CASSSTWTGAYEQYF.

This clonotype has a handful of counts. J is TRBJ2-7 and V is TRBV12-3 or TRBV12-4, with TRBD2 as a possible D gene (6 bases). The V end was cut by 7 bases, the J end by 0 bases, with 16 bases between. The length of the CDR3 is 15 residues. Here the CDR3 DNA reads TGTGCCAGCACCCCGGGAGTGGGAAGCTCCTACGAGCAGTACTTC. Its protein is CASTPGVGSSYEQYF.

This clonotype has only a few counts. The chain has TRBV6-2 or TRBV6-3 and TRBJ2-1, with TRBD2 matching 9 bases. CDR1 MNHEY and CDR2 SVGEGT come from the germline V gene. The ends lost 8 bases at V and 2 bases at J; junction bases unmatched: 7. This CDR3 has 15 amino acids. This chain's CDR3 is CASCRAGGTYNEQFF. The DNA for the CDR3 is TGTGCCAGCTGTCGAGCGGGAGGAACCTACAATGAGCAGTTCTTC.

Only a few counts were recorded for this clonotype. This chain connects TRBV24-1 to TRBJ2-1; maybe TRBD1 (6 bases). Germline V gene sequence: CDR1 KGHDR, CDR2 SFDVKD. This CDR3 is 16 amino acids long. The V end was cut by 7 bases, the J end by 5 bases, with 20 bases between. CDR3 in amino acids: CATSYSLQGNHNEQFF. For the CDR3, the DNA is TGTGCCACCAGCTACAGCTTACAGGGTAACCACAATGAGCAGTTCTTC.

This clonotype was seen at least ten times. This chain joins TRBV7-2 and TRBJ1-3; 8 bases agree with TRBD1. This CDR3 has 13 amino acids. Germline V gene sequence: CDR1 SGHTA, CDR2 FQGNSA. Germline trimming cut 7 bases from V and 9 bases from J; bases unmatched to any gene: 8. The CDR3 loop is CASTSGGRGTIYF. The CDR3 DNA follows: TGTGCCAGCACGTCAGGGGGCAGGGGCACCATATATTTT.

The V gene is TRBV7-2, the J gene TRBJ2-7; D gene unclear. CDR3 length equals 15 residues. V lost 0 bases and J lost 2, with 11 bases in between. CDR1 is SGHTA and CDR2 is FQGNSA in the germline V gene. CDR3 in DNA: TGTGCCAGCAGCTTAGCGATCACCGGGCCCTACGAGCAGTACGTC. It is translated as CASSLAITGPYEQYV.

This clonotype has a handful of counts. The chain employs TRBV5-1 and TRBJ2-6; no clear D gene. CDR1 is SGHRS, CDR2 YFSETQ, per germline. CDR3 length equals 15 residues. V lost 4 bases and J lost 0, with 8 bases in between. As DNA, the CDR3 is TGCGCCAGCAGCGTCAGTGGCTCTGGGGCCAACGTCCTGACTTTC. This encodes CASSVSGSGANVLTF.

This chain uses TRBV6-6 with TRBJ2-2; 11 bases are shared with TRBD2. The trim removed 4 bases at V and 0 bases at J, leaving 1 base unmatched. In germline, CDR1 is MNHNY, CDR2 SVGAGI (reference sequence). This CDR3 region has 16 residues. CDR3 in amino acids: CASSSGLAANTGELFF. The CDR3 DNA is TGTGCCAGCAGTTCGGGACTAGCGGCGAACACCGGGGAGCTGTTTTTT.

This rearrangement joins TRBV29-1 to TRBJ2-3; 7 bases line up with TRBD2. Germline CDR1 SQVTM, CDR2 ANQGSEA. V trimming: 5 bases; J trimming: 3 bases; junction bases outside the gene matches: 11. This CDR3 contains 15 residues. Written as DNA, the CDR3 is TGCAGCGTTCACCCGCCGGGGGGACGGACAGATACGCAGTATTTT. Translation gives CSVHPPGGRTDTQYF.

This clonotype was counted only a few times. This rearrangement joins TRBV6-6 to TRBJ2-1; D is perhaps TRBD1 (7 bases). Germline lookup yields CDR1 MNHNY and CDR2 SVGAGI (reference sequence). The CDR3 has 14 amino acids. Between the trimmed V and J ends, which lost 5 bases and 5 bases, there was a span of 13 bases. The DNA for the CDR3 is TGTGCCAGCAGTGTCCCCAGGGGGGACAATGAGCAGTTCTTC. As protein: CASSVPRGDNEQFF.

The rearrangement links TRBV27 to TRBJ1-2; 7 nucleotides align to TRBD1. The germline gives CDR1 MNHEY, CDR2 SMNVEV (reference sequence). The V segment lost 5 bases and the J segment 3 bases; nucleotides outside the gene matches: 12. The CDR3 contains 16 residues. CDR3 DNA sequence: TGTGCCAGCAGTACCCGGACAGGATCCGCTGACTATGGCTACACCTTC. It codes for CASSTRTGSADYGYTF.

This clonotype has just a few counts. The rearrangement joins TRBV7-2 to TRBJ2-1; D is possibly TRBD2 (5 bases). Germline V gene lookup returns CDR1 SGHTA and CDR2 FQGNSA. The CDR3 contains 14 residues. The ends were cut back, 3 bases at V and 7 bases at J, with 13 bases in the middle. CDR3 region: CASSFSRSGNEQFF. CDR3 bases: TGTGCCAGCAGCTTTAGTCGGTCGGGGAATGAGCAGTTCTTC.

This clonotype was seen only once. A read error is possible here, since a much larger clone lies one base away. The chain links TRBV12-3 or TRBV12-4 to TRBJ1-1; maybe TRBD1 (6 bases). This CDR3 region has 13 residues. The V end was cut by 7 bases, the J end by 3 bases, with 12 bases between. The CDR3 DNA reads TGTGCCAGCAACTGGGGGGGCGACACTGAAGCTTTCTTT. Its translation: CASNWGGDTEAFF.

This sequence joins TRBV25-1 and TRBJ2-1, with no clear D. Trimming stripped 7 bases from V and 8 bases from J, with 9 bases between. Germline lookup yields CDR1 MGHDK and CDR2 SYGVNS. The CDR3 runs to 11 residues. The CDR3 spells CASTMGDEQFF. The CDR3 DNA reads as TGTGCCAGCACCATGGGCGATGAGCAGTTCTTC.

This clonotype was counted only a few times. The chain joins TRBV7-6 to TRBJ1-5, with 9 positions matching TRBD1. Per germline, CDR1 SGHVS and CDR2 FNYEAQ. The CDR3 consists of 16 residues. V shed 1 base and J 3 bases; nucleotides not matched to a gene: 4. DNA for the CDR3: TGTGCCAGCAGCTTAGGGACAGGGGAATCCAATCAGCCCCAGCATTTT. This translates into CASSLGTGESNQPQHF.

V and J are TRBV28 and TRBJ2-1; 9 nucleotides align to TRBD1. V was clipped by 6 bases and J by 9 bases; unmatched bases: 12. Germline V gives CDR1 MDHEN, CDR2 SYDVKM. The CDR3 has 15 residues. Here the CDR3 reads CASRTPDRGRGEQFF. For the CDR3, the DNA is TGTGCCAGCAGGACACCCGACAGGGGGAGAGGTGAGCAGTTCTTC.

This clonotype was seen a handful of times. This chain joins TRBV27 and TRBJ2-3; D possibly uses TRBD1 or TRBD2 (5 bases each). Deletions cut 2 bases from V and 2 bases from J, with 8 bases between. The CDR3 is 14 amino acids. Germline CDR1 is MNHEY and CDR2 is SMNVEV (reference sequence). The CDR3 here is CASSLRDPTDTQYF. CDR3 bases: TGTGCCAGCAGTTTAAGGGACCCCACAGATACGCAGTATTTT.

This clonotype was detected a few times. The chain employs TRBV28 and TRBJ1-1; possible D gene TRBD1, 6 bases. V lost 5 bases and J 4 bases, leaving 20 bases between the germline ends. This CDR3 has 16 residues. Germline values: CDR1 MDHEN, CDR2 SYDVKM. The CDR3 sequence is CASSPPNGQGSTEAFF. CDR3 DNA sequence: TGTGCCAGCAGTCCCCCTAACGGGCAGGGGAGCACTGAAGCTTTCTTT.

CDR3 DNA: TGTGCCATCAGTGGGGGACCGACCTCTGGGGCCAACGTCCTGACTTTC. As protein: CAISGGPTSGANVLTF. The chain combines TRBV10-3 with TRBJ2-6; D possibly uses TRBD1 or TRBD2 (5 bases each). Germline lookup yields CDR1 ENHRY and CDR2 SYGVKD. Trimming cost V 4 bases and J 0 bases, with 10 bases left between them. The CDR3 is 16 amino acids.

This clonotype came up many times. The chain joins TRBV28 to TRBJ2-1, with 9 positions matching TRBD1. J lost 3 bases, V lost 4 bases, and 7 bases had no gene match. The CDR3 totals 16 residues. Germline values: CDR1 MDHEN, CDR2 SYDVKM. CDR3 in DNA: TGTGCCAGCAGTTCACAGGGGGCGCGGGGCTACAATGAGCAGTTCTTC. Its translation is CASSSQGARGYNEQFF.